This T cell receptor beta chain was identified during a study of T-cell reconstitution after alpha-beta-depleted transplantation in children. Study-wide results and limits: Some patients showed high day-60 TCRbeta diversity, which derived from surviving recipient T cells and thymic progenitors. The main origin of T-cell counts and diversity one year after transplant was newly produced T cells. Roughly two months post-transplant, alpha-beta T cells reportedly originated from several hundred graft clones that had expanded.

This clonotype was found a few times. Its antigen is unidentified. Preparation of the TCRbeta library involved a method that used unique molecular identifiers. TCRdb reprocessed the PCR reads via MiXCR and lists one record per CDR3 protein. This sample has about 300,000 distinct CDR3 sequences; less than 9.5% occur once, and the top ten carry over 7.5%. V gave up 2 bases and J gave up 8 bases, with 22 bases separating them. This CDR3 has 17 residues. The V gene's germline CDR1 is MNHEY and CDR2 SVGEGT. The source material was peripheral blood, sampled 360 days after TCRalphabeta/CD19-depleted stem cell transplant. This TCR was recovered from a female patient between 2 and 10 years old who had a stem cell transplant for Fanconi anemia, so the T cells may come from the graft donor. This chain joins TRBV6-2 or TRBV6-3 and TRBJ1-3, with TRBD1 as a possible D gene (6 bases). In nucleotides, the CDR3 is TGTGCCAGCAGTTACGGGACATCCTACTTAAGAGGAGACACCATATATTTT. Amino acid sequence: CASSYGTSYLRGDTIYF.